The 20 T cell receptor beta chains below come from one sample, sequenced in a study of beta chain features in type 1 diabetes. Broader study findings: TCRB CDR3s from Type 1 diabetes patients were moderately but significantly shorter in all four CD4+ subsets.

Their cognate antigens are unknown. Sequencing targeted expressed TCRB transcripts, as all isolated RNA had been reverse transcribed. Assay used: immunoSEQ multiplex PCR; TCRdb lists only in-frame clones, some missing. The table lists fewer than 350,000 clones, approximately 15% of them singletons. The sample comprised naive CD4+ T cells from blood. The source is a man in his late teens or twenties with type 1 diabetes.

The gene calls are TRBV30 and TRBJ1-1; 7 bases line up with TRBD1. Germline values: CDR1 GTSNPN, CDR2 SVGIG (reference sequence). J lost 8 bases, V lost 4 bases, and 10 bases had no gene match. The CDR3 has 13 residues. The CDR3 DNA reads TGTGCCTGGAACCCCAATTCGGGACAGGAAGCTTTCTTT. Translating gives CAWNPNSGQEAFF. The full variable domain, its missing parts supplied by reference TRBV30 and TRBJ1-1, is SQTIHQWPATLVQPVGSPLSLECTVEGTSNPNLYWYRQAAGRGLQLLFYSVGIGQISSEVPQNLSASRPQDRQFILSSKKLLLSDSGFYLCAWNPNSGQEAFFGQGTRLTVV.

The CDR3 region is CASSRRGNSGANVLTF. Here the CDR3 DNA reads TGTGCCAGCAGCAGAAGAGGCAACTCTGGGGCCAACGTCCTGACTTTC. The chain employs TRBV9 and TRBJ2-6; D is unclear. CDR1 and CDR2 from the germline V gene are SGDLS and YYNGEE. The V and J ends lost 4 bases and 0 bases respectively, with 11 bases between them. This CDR3 has 16 residues.

This clone has more than one count but fewer than ten. The V gene is TRBV5-4, the J gene TRBJ1-1; 9 bases align to TRBD1. With 4 bases clipped from V and 4 bases from J, the junction kept 5 bases outside the gene matches. Germline CDR1 SGHNT, CDR2 YYREEE (reference sequence). The CDR3 spans 14 residues. DNA of the CDR3: TGTGCCAGCAGCCGGTGGGACAGGGCCACTGAAGCTTTCTTT. This encodes CASSRWDRATEAFF.

The V call is TRBV7-2, the J call TRBJ1-2; 8 nucleotides agree with TRBD1. This CDR3 has 15 amino acids. Trimming removed 7 bases from V and 8 bases from J; junction bases left unmatched: 15. CDR1 SGHTA and CDR2 FQGNSA come from the germline V gene. The CDR3 loop is CASIRGTGGMEGYTF. CDR3 sequence (DNA): TGTGCCAGCATCCGGGGGACAGGTGGTATGGAAGGCTACACCTTC.

The chain combines TRBV27 with TRBJ2-5, with TRBD1 identical over 7 bases. J gave up 1 base and V 9 bases, and 8 bases lay outside the gene matches. The germline V gene has CDR1 MNHEY and CDR2 SMNVEV (reference sequence). This CDR3 spans 14 amino acids. CDR3 sequence: CASSYRDSQETQYF. The CDR3 DNA reads as TGTGCCAGTTCTTACCGGGACAGCCAAGAGACCCAGTACTTC.

The rearrangement links TRBV15 to TRBJ2-7; possible D gene TRBD1, 6 bases. The CDR3 covers 15 residues. V was shortened by 5 bases and J by 3 bases, with 17 bases between the two germline ends. CDR1 and CDR2 from the germline V gene are LNHNV and YYDKDF (reference sequence). In DNA form, the CDR3 reads TGTGCCACCAGCGGTTACAGGGTAGTCAACTACGAGCAGTACTTC. Translated: CATSGYRVVNYEQYF.

This clone has just a few counts. The chain's CDR3 is CASSQGRVGSEAFF. The CDR3 coding sequence is TGCGCCAGCAGCCAAGGGAGGGTTGGTTCGGAAGCTTTCTTT. This chain uses TRBV4-3 with TRBJ1-1, with unresolved D. The germline V gene encodes CDR1 LGHNA and CDR2 YSLEER. The CDR3 spans 14 residues. Trimming took off 1 base at V and 8 bases at J, with 14 bases between the two ends.

The gene calls are TRBV14 and TRBJ1-4; D might be TRBD1 (5 bases). V dropped 0 bases and J dropped 7 bases, with 9 bases sitting between them. CDR3 length: 14 residues. The germline V gene has CDR1 SGHDN and CDR2 FVKESK. CDR3 in DNA: TGTGCCAGCAGCCAAGAATGGAGGGGTGAAAAACTGTTTTTT. This codes for CASSQEWRGEKLFF.

The V gene is TRBV6-5, the J gene TRBJ2-1; a possible D gene is TRBD2 (6 bases). The CDR3 covers 14 residues. CDR1 is MNHEY, CDR2 SVGAGI, per germline. V lost 4 bases to trimming and J lost 8 bases, with 15 bases between them. CDR3 sequence: CASSFGTQPDEQFF. The CDR3 DNA reads as TGTGCCAGCAGTTTCGGGACTCAACCGGATGAGCAGTTCTTC.

The chain combines TRBV13 with TRBJ2-7; the match to TRBD1 covers 10 bases. The J segment lost 4 bases and the V segment lost 4 bases, leaving 10 bases of the junction unmatched. CDR1 and CDR2 (germline): PRHDT, FYEKMQ (reference sequence). This CDR3 spans 16 amino acids. In DNA, the CDR3 is TGTGCCAGCAGCTCTACTTCGGACAGGGGGATTTACGAGCAGTACTTC. It is translated as CASSSTSDRGIYEQYF.

The J gene is TRBJ2-3, the V gene TRBV7-9; 7 positions agree with TRBD1. This CDR3 is 15 amino acids long. Germline CDR1 and CDR2: SEHNR and FQNEAQ (reference sequence). J gave up 0 bases and V 7 bases, and 7 bases lay outside the gene matches. In DNA, the CDR3 is TGTGCCAGCACCGAACAGGGGCCTAGCACAGATACGCAGTATTTT. Translated: CASTEQGPSTDTQYF.

This clone showed up just a few times. The rearrangement uses TRBV14 and TRBJ2-6, with 11 nucleotides matching TRBD1. Looked up from germline, CDR1 is SGHDN and CDR2 is FVKESK. V lost 5 bases and J lost 0; bases outside the gene matches: 9. This CDR3 comprises 19 residues. Written as DNA, the CDR3 is TGTGCCAGCAGCTCGCTGGACAGGGGGCACGGCTCTGGGGCCAACGTCCTGACTTTC. Its protein product is CASSSLDRGHGSGANVLTF.

The rearrangement uses TRBV28 and TRBJ2-7, with 10 bases fitting TRBD1. The V gene's germline CDR1 is MDHEN and CDR2 SYDVKM. This CDR3 spans 17 amino acids. J was trimmed by 6 bases and V by 5 bases; bases with no gene match: 16. This CDR3 is CASSGNGPGQGTLEQYF. Written as DNA, the CDR3 is TGTGCCAGCAGTGGGAATGGGCCGGGACAGGGGACTCTCGAGCAGTACTTC.

The chain recombines TRBV29-1 with TRBJ2-1, with D possibly matching TRBD2 (5 bases). Trimming took off 7 bases at V and 10 bases at J, with 14 bases between the two ends. The CDR3 is 11 amino acids. Germline CDR1 is SQVTM and CDR2 is ANQGSEA. CDR3 bases: TGCAGCGGTGGTTCGAGCGGAGAGCAGTTCTTC. Translating it yields CSGGSSGEQFF.

This clone was counted a few times. The chain has TRBV5-4 and TRBJ1-1; 7 bases match TRBD1. J lost 4 bases, V lost 3 bases, and 6 bases had no gene match. The CDR3 contains 14 residues. From germline, CDR1 is SGHNT and CDR2 YYREEE (reference sequence). The CDR3 sequence: CASSSKGGLTEAFF. CDR3 nucleotide sequence: TGTGCCAGCAGCTCAAAAGGGGGCCTCACTGAAGCTTTCTTT.

This rearrangement joins TRBV5-1 to TRBJ2-2, with 11 positions matching TRBD1. J was trimmed by 4 bases and V by 4 bases; bases with no gene match: 9. The length of the CDR3 is 17 residues. CDR1 and CDR2 from the germline V gene are SGHRS and YFSETQ. The CDR3 DNA follows: TGCGCCAGCAGCACCACTCCCGGGACAGGGGGCACCGGGGAGCTGTTTTTT. Protein sequence: CASSTTPGTGGTGELFF.

This clone showed up just a few times. CDR3 sequence: CASSSGAWETQYF. The CDR3 region has the DNA TGTGCCAGCAGCAGCGGTGCATGGGAGACCCAGTACTTC. The chain couples TRBV9 to TRBJ2-5, with D tentatively TRBD2 (5 bases). The CDR3 is 13 residues long. Germline V CDR1 and CDR2: SGDLS, YYNGEE. Trimming pared 4 bases from V and 5 bases from J, leaving 12 bases between.

The V call is TRBV28, the J call TRBJ2-1; 7 bases agree with TRBD2. V trimming: 8 bases; J trimming: 9 bases; junction bases outside the gene matches: 7. CDR1 is MDHEN, CDR2 SYDVKM, per germline. The CDR3 contains 12 residues. DNA of the CDR3: TGTGCCAGCGAGGGGAGGGCGGGTGAGCAGTTCTTC. Amino acid sequence: CASEGRAGEQFF.

This clone was seen a handful of times. This rearrangement joins TRBV2 to TRBJ2-3, with D possibly matching TRBD1 (5 bases). The germline V gene has CDR1 SNHLY and CDR2 FYNNEI. The CDR3 length is 14 residues. V was clipped by 6 bases and J by 1 base, with 11 bases between them. CDR3 DNA sequence: TGTGCCAGCAGCCGACAGTCACGCACAGATACGCAGTATTTT. Its protein is CASSRQSRTDTQYF.

The rearrangement links TRBV5-6 to TRBJ2-5, with 7 bases lining up with TRBD1. The V segment lost 4 bases and the J segment 3 bases; nucleotides outside the gene matches: 6. Germline loops: CDR1 SGHDT, CDR2 YYEEEE. The CDR3 loop spans 14 amino acids. The chain's CDR3 is CASSRLDREETQYF. CDR3 in DNA: TGTGCCAGCAGCCGTCTCGACAGGGAAGAGACCCAGTACTTC.